This T cell receptor (beta chain) was documented in a study of shared clonotypes between healthy human individuals. Germline loops: CDR1 SGHRS, CDR2 YFSETQ. This CDR3 is 15 amino acids long. V was clipped by 0 bases and J by 4 bases; unmatched bases: 4. Here immunoSEQ multiplex PCR was the method, and the copy in TCRdb shows in-frame clones only, minus some. The table records more than 2,000,000 clones, around nine tenths of them present only once. The receptor comes from a man aged 18 to 35 in good health. The sequenced sample was naive CD4+ T cells sorted from blood. Sample subset: CD45RA+ positively selected. The chain couples TRBV5-1 to TRBJ2-3; 8 bases match TRBD2. DNA for the CDR3: TGCGCCAGCAGCTTGGCTCTAGCGGGTTCAGATACGCAGTATTTT. Translating it yields CASSLALAGSDTQYF.